The rows below give T cell receptor beta chains drawn from one sample of a study of cytomegalovirus exposure and HLA in healthy donors. Produced via immunoSEQ multiplex PCR; TCRdb's table is partial and in-frame only. This sample has 120,000 or so clones, with roughly 80% found just once. The sequenced material came from PBMCs. The receptors stem from a man aged 18 to 29 in good health and CMV-seronegative. Each CDR3 is given with its conserved first and last residue. Fields, in order: V gene, J gene, D gene, CDR3 protein, CDR3 DNA. The D gene is left open where the match is weak.

>TRBV7-3|TRBJ2-7|NA
CASSLRGRVGPYEQYF
TGTGCCAGCAGCTTAAGAGGCAGGGTGGGGCCCTACGAGCAGTACTTC
>TRBV4-1|TRBJ2-2|TRBD2
CASTQGLAGVTGELFF
TGCGCCAGCACCCAGGGACTAGCGGGGGTGACCGGGGAGCTGTTTTTT
>TRBV6-5|TRBJ1-5|TRBD1
CASNWDRAYQPQHF
TGTGCCAGCAATTGGGACAGGGCGTATCAGCCCCAGCATTTT
>TRBV7-8|TRBJ2-1|TRBD1
CASSVGTGGQYEQFF
TGTGCCAGCAGCGTCGGGACAGGGGGTCAGTATGAGCAGTTCTTC
>TRBV27|TRBJ1-1|TRBD1
CASSLDRVTEAFF
TGTGCCAGCAGTTTAGACAGGGTGACTGAAGCTTTCTTT
>TRBV5-1|TRBJ2-7|TRBD1
CASSLGNRGWAYEQYF
TGCGCCAGCAGCTTGGGGAACAGGGGATGGGCCTACGAGCAGTACTTC
>TRBV5-1|TRBJ1-1|NA
CASSLGGTLNTEAFF
TGCGCCAGCAGCTTGGGGGGCACATTGAACACTGAAGCTTTCTTT
>TRBV6-1|TRBJ1-2|NA
CASSLGAQRYGYTF
TGTGCCAGCAGTTTGGGGGCGCAGCGCTATGGCTACACCTTC
>TRBV6-1|TRBJ1-1|NA
CASSEALANTEAFF
TGTGCCAGCAGTGAGGCGTTAGCAAACACTGAAGCTTTCTTT
>TRBV7-2|TRBJ1-2|NA
CASRPGGGYGYTF
TGTGCCAGCAGGCCGGGAGGGGGGTATGGCTACACCTTC
>TRBV6-6|TRBJ2-1|TRBD2
CASRRAGGGNEQFF
TGTGCCAGCAGACGCGCCGGGGGGGGCAATGAGCAGTTCTTC
>TRBV5-1|TRBJ1-4|TRBD1
CASSLGLGTGLEKLFF
TGCGCCAGCAGCTTGGGATTGGGGACAGGACTCGAAAAACTGTTTTTT
>TRBV7-2|TRBJ1-4|TRBD1
CASSPDRGWGQEKLFF
TGTGCCAGCAGCCCGGACAGGGGCTGGGGACAAGAAAAACTGTTTTTT